This TCR beta chain was sequenced for a study of cytomegalovirus exposure and HLA in healthy donors. This CDR3 is built from 15 residues. Trimming cost V 8 bases and J 0 bases, with 17 bases left between them. Germline V lookup: CDR1 GTSNPN, CDR2 SVGIG (reference sequence). The PCR ran on 60 Vbeta and 13 Jbeta primers. The repertoire was sequenced with immunoSEQ multiplex PCR; TCRdb's copy has only in-frame clones and lacks some. The sample has about 200,000 clones, about 78% seen once. The sample was PBMCs. The receptor comes from a woman in her 30s in good health and CMV-seronegative. V gene TRBV30 combines with J gene TRBJ2-1; unclear D gene. This CDR3 reads CAGDPIRSSYNEQFF. The CDR3 nucleotides are TGTGCCGGAGACCCCATTCGGAGCTCCTACAATGAGCAGTTCTTC.